A single sample is the source of the 27 T cell receptor beta chains below, sequenced in a study of T cell repertoires in cytomegalovirus infection. TCRdb redid the calling of the reads with MiXCR, one entry per CDR3 protein. The repertoire holds some 320,000 distinct CDR3 sequences, with 9.5% as singletons. Sequenced input: PBMCs. The source of these receptors is a human donor in good health (CMV status not recorded). Some clones in this sample may be carry-over from other donors' samples.

Regarding this clonotype: A clone one base away is much larger, so this may be a read error. This chain connects TRBV7-2 to TRBJ2-3; 7 nucleotides line up with TRBD2. The CDR3 loop spans 15 amino acids. In germline, CDR1 is SGHTA, CDR2 FQGNSA. For the CDR3, the DNA is TGTGCCAGCAGCTTAGAGGGGAGGGCTACAGATACGCAGGATTTT. As protein: CASSLEGRATDTQDF.

This clonotype was counted a few times. The CDR3 region has the DNA TGTGCCACACCGATCCCGAACACTGAAGCTTTCTTT. Translating gives CATPIPNTEAFF. The rearrangement uses TRBV7-1 and TRBJ1-1; D not certain. TRBV7-1 is sorted into the ORF group, with uncertain function. Trimming cost V 10 bases and J 1 base, with 10 bases left between them. The CDR3 extends over 12 amino acids.

As DNA, the CDR3 is TGTGCCATCAGTGACCTGGAGGGCTCCTACAATGAGCAGTACTTC. This translates into CAISDLEGSYNEQYF. V is TRBV10-3 and J is TRBJ2-7, with D possibly TRBD2 on 6 matching bases. CDR3 size: 15 residues. The germline gives CDR1 ENHRY, CDR2 SYGVKD. Trimming left V 3 bases short and J 7 bases short, with 19 bases between.

A few counts support this clonotype. The rearrangement uses TRBV7-9 and TRBJ2-1; D uncertain. The CDR3 has 16 amino acids. From germline, CDR1 is SEHNR and CDR2 FQNEAQ (reference sequence). V was cut by 5 bases and J by 7 bases, with 21 bases left in between. The CDR3 sequence: CASSLLRAAANNEQFF. Here the CDR3 DNA reads TGTGCCAGCAGCCTTCTTCGAGCCGCGGCGAATAATGAGCAGTTCTTC.

V gene TRBV12-3 or TRBV12-4 combines with J gene TRBJ1-2; 7 bases fit TRBD1. This CDR3 is 14 amino acids long. The J segment lost 4 bases and the V segment lost 6 bases, leaving 8 bases of the junction unmatched. The CDR3 sequence: CASRLTGSTYGYTF. The CDR3 nucleotides read TGTGCCAGCAGGTTGACAGGGTCTACCTATGGCTACACCTTC.

The sample holds a few counts of this clonotype. J is TRBJ2-1 and V is TRBV12-3 or TRBV12-4, with 10 bases identical to TRBD1. This CDR3 contains 15 residues. J gave up 5 bases and V 6 bases, and 7 bases lay outside the gene matches. The CDR3, as DNA: TGTGCCAGCAGCTCCCCCGGGACAGGGGACAATGAGCAGTTCTTC. It translates to CASSSPGTGDNEQFF.

In its sample, this clonotype was seen a few times. V and J are TRBV19 and TRBJ1-5; D is unresolved. V was cut by 1 base and J by 6 bases, with 4 bases left in between. The CDR3 spans 12 residues. The germline gives CDR1 LNHDA, CDR2 SQIVND (reference sequence). CDR3 region: CASSIVGQPQHF. The CDR3 DNA reads TGTGCCAGTAGTATAGTGGGTCAGCCCCAGCATTTT.

Points on this clonotype: Germline and junction disagree at one end, which may indicate a read error. CDR3 nucleotide sequence: TGTGCCAGCAGTTCCAAGCCTGGACTGCTGAACTTC. This translates into CASSSKPGLLNF. The genes are TRBV12-3 or TRBV12-4 and TRBJ2-7, with TRBD2 as a possible D gene (5 bases). The CDR3 has 12 amino acids.

This clonotype has a handful of counts. V gene TRBV7-9 combines with J gene TRBJ1-1; TRBD1 agrees at 7 bases. The CDR3 runs 15 residues. From germline, CDR1 is SEHNR and CDR2 FQNEAQ (reference sequence). The V segment lost 2 bases and the J segment 6 bases; nucleotides outside the gene matches: 9. The DNA of the CDR3 is TGTGCCAGCAGCTTAAAGGGGGCAGGTAGAGCTGAAGCTTTCTTT. Residues: CASSLKGAGRAEAFF.

This clonotype was detected many times. The chain recombines TRBV11-2 with TRBJ2-4; TRBD2 might be the D (5 bases). Between the trimmed V and J ends, which lost 7 bases and 4 bases, there was a span of 17 bases. This CDR3 is built from 15 residues. From germline, CDR1 is SGHAT and CDR2 FQNNGV. CDR3: CASTRTGRGKNIQYF. DNA of the CDR3: TGTGCCAGCACCCGGACGGGGAGAGGAAAAAACATTCAGTACTTC.

The chain couples TRBV11-3 to TRBJ2-5; D is uncertain. The CDR3 length is 13 residues. The germline V gene encodes CDR1 SGHNT and CDR2 YENEEA. V was trimmed by 3 bases and J by 0 bases, leaving 5 bases between them. The CDR3 DNA sequence: TGTGCCAGCAGCTTGTCGTACCAAGAGACCCAGTACTTC. Translated, it gives CASSLSYQETQYF.

This clonotype appeared many times. The chain recombines TRBV6-2 or TRBV6-3 with TRBJ2-1; unclear D gene. Germline-derived CDR1 and CDR2 are MNHEY and SVGEGT. The germline V and J ends were trimmed by 5 bases and 4 bases, with 15 bases remaining between them. The CDR3 totals 15 residues. The CDR3: CASSPIPGRYNEQFF. CDR3 nucleotides: TGTGCCAGCAGTCCGATTCCCGGAAGGTACAATGAGCAGTTCTTC.

This clonotype was recorded at least ten times. The chain has TRBV7-9 and TRBJ2-1; 9 positions agree with TRBD1. J gave up 6 bases and V 4 bases, and 16 bases lay outside the gene matches. From germline, CDR1 is SEHNR and CDR2 FQNEAQ (reference sequence). The CDR3 has 18 residues. Here the CDR3 DNA reads TGTGCCAGCAGCTCCTTTCTAACCACAGGGGGCGGGCGCAATGAGCAGTTCTTC. This gives the protein CASSSFLTTGGGRNEQFF.

This clonotype was recorded many times. This chain connects TRBV7-2 to TRBJ2-5; D may be TRBD2 (7 bases). V gave up 8 bases and J gave up 2 bases, with 12 bases separating them. The length of the CDR3 is 13 residues. CDR1 SGHTA and CDR2 FQGNSA come from the germline V gene. The CDR3 is CASGGGLQETQYF. CDR3 nucleotide sequence: TGTGCCAGCGGGGGGGGGCTACAAGAGACCCAGTACTTC.

This clonotype was counted many times. The gene calls are TRBV7-2 and TRBJ1-2, with D possibly matching TRBD1 (5 bases). V lost 1 base, J lost 6 bases, and 9 bases lay in between. This CDR3 is 13 amino acids long. Germline CDR1 SGHTA, CDR2 FQGNSA. CDR3 sequence reads: CASSLGQTNGYTF. CDR3 DNA: TGTGCCAGCAGCTTAGGACAGACGAATGGCTACACCTTC.

This clonotype was seen ten or more times. The rearrangement links TRBV12-3 or TRBV12-4 to TRBJ2-1; TRBD2 agrees at 10 bases. This CDR3 is built from 14 residues. J lost 5 bases, V lost 10 bases, and 8 bases had no gene match. The CDR3 protein is CATYSGLANNEQFF. The CDR3 DNA sequence: TGTGCCACCTATTCGGGACTAGCGAACAATGAGCAGTTCTTC.

This clonotype turned up a few times. The V call is TRBV12-3 or TRBV12-4, the J call TRBJ2-5; 8 bases map to TRBD2. The V and J ends lost 6 bases and 5 bases, in that order; junction bases with no gene match: 2. This CDR3 region has 12 residues. The DNA for the CDR3 is TGTGCCAGCAGGGGACTAGAGGAGACCCAGTACTTC. Residues: CASRGLEETQYF.

This clonotype was recorded at least ten times. The V call is TRBV12-3 or TRBV12-4, the J call TRBJ2-2; D may be TRBD1 (5 bases). The CDR3 extends over 14 amino acids. V shed 6 bases and J shed 1 base, with 9 bases lying between them. This CDR3 is CASSPDKNTGELFF. In DNA form, the CDR3 reads TGTGCCAGCAGCCCGGACAAGAACACCGGGGAGCTGTTTTTT.

This clonotype was seen a handful of times. This chain links TRBV25-1 with TRBJ1-1; D is uncertain. This CDR3 spans 16 amino acids. Germline CDR1 reads MGHDK; CDR2 reads SYGVNS. Trimming stripped 4 bases from V and 1 base from J, with 16 bases between. The CDR3: CASSGFHEGPNTEAFF. The CDR3 DNA reads TGTGCCAGCAGTGGATTCCATGAGGGCCCGAACACTGAAGCTTTCTTT.

This clonotype showed up just a few times. The genes are TRBV4-1 and TRBJ2-7; 9 bases agree with TRBD2. Germline assignment: CDR1 MGHRA and CDR2 YSYEKL. The CDR3 loop spans 17 amino acids. V shed 4 bases, J shed 3 bases, and the junction held 13 bases outside the gene matches. The CDR3 DNA reads as TGCGCCAGCAGCCGATACGATCTGGGCGGGGGGGTCTACGAGCAGTACTTC. This encodes CASSRYDLGGGVYEQYF.

This clonotype appeared many times. The chain recombines TRBV4-2 with TRBJ2-5; no reliable D call. The germline V gene has CDR1 LGHNA and CDR2 YNFKEQ. Trimming removed 0 bases at V and 0 bases at J, with 5 bases between. The CDR3 contains 14 residues. The CDR3 sequence is CASSQEGYQETQYF. The CDR3 nucleotides are TGTGCCAGCAGCCAAGAGGGGTACCAAGAGACCCAGTACTTC.

CDR3 nucleotide sequence: TGCGCCAGCAGCCAAGCGGGGGTCGAGGGCTACACCTTC. Amino acids: CASSQAGVEGYTF. The rearrangement joins TRBV4-1 to TRBJ1-2, with D perhaps TRBD1 (5 bases). Trimming removed 1 base at V and 8 bases at J, with 11 bases between. This CDR3 has 13 residues. Germline CDR1 MGHRA, CDR2 YSYEKL.

The chain joins TRBV6-2 or TRBV6-3 to TRBJ2-5, with no clear D. From germline, CDR1 is MNHEY and CDR2 SVGEGT. The CDR3 loop spans 14 amino acids. Trimming took off 2 bases at V and 4 bases at J, with 11 bases between the two ends. The CDR3, as DNA: TGTGCCAGCAGTTACCGGGCAGCCTCAGAGACCCAGTACTTC. This codes for CASSYRAASETQYF.

In this sample, this clonotype turned up many times. The chain couples TRBV7-2 to TRBJ1-5, with D perhaps TRBD1 (5 bases). Per germline, CDR1 SGHTA and CDR2 FQGNSA. Between the trimmed V and J ends, which lost 5 bases and 2 bases, there was a span of 10 bases. The CDR3 is made up of 14 amino acids. CDR3 coding DNA: TGTGCCAGCAGCAAGACAGACCGCAATCAGCCCCAGCATTTT. Amino acid sequence: CASSKTDRNQPQHF.

This rearrangement joins TRBV7-2 to TRBJ2-7; D gene unclear. CDR3 length equals 14 residues. With 2 bases removed from V and 2 bases from J, the gap between germline ends came to 10 bases. CDR1 and CDR2 from the germline V gene are SGHTA and FQGNSA. The CDR3 reads CASSLNGLTYEQYF. The CDR3 nucleotides are TGTGCCAGCAGCTTAAATGGCCTTACCTACGAGCAGTACTTC.

This clonotype was found many times. J is TRBJ1-4 and V is TRBV7-8; weak D call: TRBD1 (6 bases). V lost 7 bases and J 5 bases, leaving 20 bases between the germline ends. Germline CDR1 is SGHVS and CDR2 is FQNEAQ. The CDR3 consists of 16 residues. The CDR3 DNA is TGTGCCAGCACCAAAAATGGGGGCAGACACAATGAAAAACTGTTTTTT. Amino acid sequence: CASTKNGGRHNEKLFF.

The rearrangement links TRBV11-2 to TRBJ1-6; D may be TRBD1 (6 bases). Per germline, CDR1 SGHAT and CDR2 FQNNGV. The CDR3 is 15 amino acids. V lost 5 bases to trimming and J lost 3 bases, with 11 bases between them. CDR3 in DNA: TGTGCCAGCAGCCGGGACACAAACTATAATTCACCCCTCCACTTT. Amino acids: CASSRDTNYNSPLHF.